Listed here are 28 T cell receptor beta chains from one sample, sequenced in a study of T cell changes during pregnancy in multiple sclerosis. Produced via immunoSEQ multiplex PCR; TCRdb's table is partial and in-frame only. This sample has roughly 60,000 clones; roughly 91% occur once, and the top ten carry over 0.7%. The sample in question was peripheral blood, obtained before pregnancy. These receptors originate from a female donor with multiple sclerosis, enrolled in a pregnancy study.

The chain is built from TRBV7-3 and TRBJ1-1; the D gene is possibly TRBD1 (5 bases). Per germline, CDR1 SGHTA and CDR2 FQGTGA. CDR3 length: 14 amino acids. Trimming left V 5 bases short and J 4 bases short, with 14 bases between. CDR3 protein: CASSGGRGSTEAFF. CDR3 nucleotides: TGTGCCAGCAGCGGGGGACGGGGGAGCACTGAAGCTTTCTTT. Combining the CDR3 with reference TRBV7-3 and TRBJ1-1 gives the whole variable domain GAGVSQTPSNKVTEKGKYVELRCDPISGHTALYWYRQSLGQGPEFLIYFQGTGAADDSGLPNDRFFAVRPEGSVSTLKIQRTERGDSAVYLCASSGGRGSTEAFFGQGTRLTVV.

V is TRBV18 and J is TRBJ1-1; perhaps TRBD1 as D (6 bases). CDR1 and CDR2 (germline): KGHSH, LQKENI. The CDR3 loop spans 16 amino acids. The V end lost 6 bases, the J end lost 4 bases, and 21 bases lay between the germline ends. CDR3: CASSPRNRVESTEAFF. In DNA form, the CDR3 reads TGTGCCAGCTCGCCGCGTAACAGGGTAGAGAGCACTGAAGCTTTCTTT.

Written as DNA, the CDR3 is TGTGCCAGCAGCCTCATAGGGGGGGGCTCCTACGAGCAGTACTTC. Translated, it gives CASSLIGGGSYEQYF. The chain uses TRBV7-3 and TRBJ2-7; the D gene is possibly TRBD2 (7 bases). The length of the CDR3 is 15 residues. Germline V lookup: CDR1 SGHTA, CDR2 FQGTGA. Trimming stripped 5 bases from V and 0 bases from J, with 14 bases between. Looking up the rest from reference TRBV7-3 and TRBJ2-7 gives the full variable domain: GAGVSQTPSNKVTEKGKYVELRCDPISGHTALYWYRQSLGQGPEFLIYFQGTGAADDSGLPNDRFFAVRPEGSVSTLKIQRTERGDSAVYLCASSLIGGGSYEQYFGPGTRLTVT.

This clone was seen just once. The CDR3 reads CASSLRGGNTDTQYF. CDR3 DNA: TGTGCCAGCAGCTTGAGAGGGGGAAACACAGATACGCAGTATTTT. The V call is TRBV7-2, the J call TRBJ2-3; D possibly corresponds to TRBD1 (6 bases). The CDR3 loop spans 15 amino acids. V shed 3 bases and J shed 2 bases, with 12 bases lying between them. Germline V gene sequence: CDR1 SGHTA, CDR2 FQGNSA.

The chain is built from TRBV7-3 and TRBJ2-5; D is undetermined. Trimming removed 5 bases at V and 1 base at J, with 8 bases between. CDR1 is SGHTA, CDR2 FQGTGA, per germline. The CDR3 length is 13 residues. In nucleotides, the CDR3 is TGTGCCAGCAGCCGAGACACCCAAGAGACCCAGTACTTC. Amino acid sequence: CASSRDTQETQYF. Full variable domain (rest looked up from reference TRBV7-3 and TRBJ2-5): GAGVSQTPSNKVTEKGKYVELRCDPISGHTALYWYRQSLGQGPEFLIYFQGTGAADDSGLPNDRFFAVRPEGSVSTLKIQRTERGDSAVYLCASSRDTQETQYFGPGTRLLVL.

V is TRBV5-4 and J is TRBJ1-4; D not certain. CDR3 size: 15 residues. Per the germline V gene, CDR1 is SGHNT and CDR2 is YYREEE (reference sequence). Trimming took off 0 bases at V and 0 bases at J, with 6 bases between the two ends. This CDR3 reads CASSLGLATNEKLFF. CDR3 coding DNA: TGTGCCAGCAGCTTGGGGTTAGCAACTAATGAAAAACTGTTTTTT.

This sequence joins TRBV5-4 and TRBJ2-6; D possibly corresponds to TRBD1 (5 bases). Trimming cost V 3 bases and J 4 bases, with 14 bases left between them. The CDR3 loop spans 16 amino acids. Germline CDR1 SGHNT, CDR2 YYREEE (reference sequence). CDR3 coding DNA: TGTGCCAGCAGCTCTGTGGGGCCATCGGGGGCCAACGTCCTGACTTTC. Translation: CASSSVGPSGANVLTF. Using reference TRBV5-4 and TRBJ2-6 for the parts outside the CDR3, the full variable domain is ETGVTQSPTHLIKTRGQQVTLRCSSQSGHNTVSWYQQALGQGPQFIFQYYREEENGRGNFPPRFSGLQFPNYSSELNVNALELDDSALYLCASSSVGPSGANVLTFGAGSRLTVL.

This chain uses TRBV7-6 with TRBJ2-2; TRBD1 matches at 7 bases. There are 16 residues in the CDR3. The J segment lost 2 bases and the V segment lost 3 bases, leaving 6 bases of the junction unmatched. Germline V CDR1 and CDR2: SGHVS, FNYEAQ. The chain's CDR3 is CASSLYRGRNTGELFF. The CDR3 bases are TGTGCCAGCAGCTTGTACAGGGGCCGTAACACCGGGGAGCTGTTTTTT.

The chain recombines TRBV2 with TRBJ2-1, with 8 bases matching TRBD2. The CDR3 covers 16 residues. The V segment lost 3 bases and the J segment 4 bases; nucleotides outside the gene matches: 8. CDR1 SNHLY and CDR2 FYNNEI come from the germline V gene. The CDR3 sequence is CASSDPAGGSYNEQFF. CDR3 nucleotides: TGTGCCAGCAGTGACCCCGCGGGGGGCAGTTACAATGAGCAGTTCTTC. Filled out from reference TRBV2 and TRBJ2-1, the complete variable domain reads EPEVTQTPSHQVTQMGQEVILRCVPISNHLYFYWYRQILGQKVEFLVSFYNNEISEKSEIFDDQFSVERPDGSNFTLKIRSTKLEDSAMYFCASSDPAGGSYNEQFFGPGTRLTVL.

The V call is TRBV6-1, the J call TRBJ1-5, with TRBD1 matching over 10 bases. The length of the CDR3 is 15 residues. V gave up 5 bases and J gave up 5 bases; unmatched junction bases: 6. CDR1 and CDR2 (germline): MNHNS, SASEGT. Written as DNA, the CDR3 is TGTGCCAGCAGTCTTGACAGGGGGCCATATCAGCCCCAGCATTTT. Its translation is CASSLDRGPYQPQHF.

V usage is TRBV9 and J usage is TRBJ2-5, with 11 bases fitting TRBD2. The CDR3 totals 16 residues. With V trimmed by 2 bases and J by 1 base, 4 bases remained unmatched. The germline CDR1 and CDR2 sequences are SGDLS and YYNGEE. The DNA of the CDR3 is TGTGCCAGCAGCGTTCTAGCGGGGGGCATCCAAGAGACCCAGTACTTC. Protein product: CASSVLAGGIQETQYF.

In its sample, this clone was seen once. CDR3 sequence (DNA): TGTGCCAGTACCTCGGGTGGCAACCAAGAGACCCAGTACTTC. Translation gives CASTSGGNQETQYF. V and J are TRBV19 and TRBJ2-5; D not resolved. The CDR3 length is 14 residues. Trimming took 7 bases from V and 0 from J, leaving 12 bases between them. The germline gives CDR1 LNHDA, CDR2 SQIVND (reference sequence).

The V gene is TRBV4-3, the J gene TRBJ1-5; TRBD1 might be the D (5 bases). Germline lookup yields CDR1 LGHNA and CDR2 YSLEER. The CDR3 spans 14 residues. V lost 1 base and J lost 3, with 7 bases in between. The CDR3 DNA reads TGCGCCAGCAGCCAAGTGACAGTCAATCAGCCCCAGCATTTT. Its protein product is CASSQVTVNQPQHF.

In nucleotides, the CDR3 is TGTGCCAGCAGGAGGACTAATGAGCAGTTCTTC. Protein product: CASRRTNEQFF. The rearrangement links TRBV27 to TRBJ2-1; tentative D call: TRBD2 (5 bases). V was cut by 6 bases and J by 7 bases, with 7 bases left in between. The V gene's germline CDR1 is MNHEY and CDR2 SMNVEV (reference sequence). The CDR3 sequence is 11 residues long.

The chain links TRBV6-1 to TRBJ1-2; TRBD1 aligns across 8 bases. The CDR3 extends over 14 amino acids. J was trimmed by 4 bases and V by 5 bases; bases with no gene match: 6. CDR1 is MNHNS and CDR2 is SASEGT in the germline V gene. CDR3 loop: CASSPDREGYGYTF. The CDR3 DNA is TGTGCCAGCAGTCCGGACAGGGAGGGCTATGGCTACACCTTC.

The chain employs TRBV7-2 and TRBJ1-6; 7 bases line up with TRBD1. Trimming cost V 5 bases and J 7 bases; bases outside gene matches: 8. CDR1 and CDR2 (germline): SGHTA, FQGNSA. This CDR3 is built from 15 residues. Here the CDR3 reads CASSDPIQGNSPLHF. As DNA, the CDR3 is TGTGCCAGCAGCGATCCCATACAGGGGAATTCACCCCTCCACTTT.

The V gene is TRBV7-3, the J gene TRBJ2-1; 7 nucleotides align to TRBD2. The CDR3 contains 15 residues. The junction had 5 bases not matched to a gene; V was cut back by 2 bases and J by 4 bases. Germline loops: CDR1 SGHTA, CDR2 FQGTGA. This chain's CDR3 is CASSLSGGGYNEQFF. Here the CDR3 DNA reads TGTGCCAGCAGCTTATCTGGGGGAGGGTACAATGAGCAGTTCTTC. The whole variable domain, remainder taken from reference TRBV7-3 and TRBJ2-1, is GAGVSQTPSNKVTEKGKYVELRCDPISGHTALYWYRQSLGQGPEFLIYFQGTGAADDSGLPNDRFFAVRPEGSVSTLKIQRTERGDSAVYLCASSLSGGGYNEQFFGPGTRLTVL.

J is TRBJ2-5 and V is TRBV18, with 10 bases lining up with TRBD2. The length of the CDR3 is 19 residues. V lost 6 bases and J lost 2; bases outside the gene matches: 18. Germline CDR1 is KGHSH and CDR2 is LQKENI. CDR3 bases: TGTGCCAGCTCCCCCAGGGGGGCTAGCGGGGGCCGAATACAAGAGACCCAGTACTTC. This codes for CASSPRGASGGRIQETQYF. Drawing the rest from reference TRBV18 and TRBJ2-5, the complete variable domain is NAGVMQNPRHLVRRRGQEARLRCSPMKGHSHVYWYRQLPEEGLKFMVYLQKENIIDESGMPKERFSAEFPKEGPSILRIQQVVRGDSAAYFCASSPRGASGGRIQETQYFGPGTRLLVL.

The count of this clone is one. The rearrangement links TRBV30 to TRBJ2-3; the match to TRBD2 covers 9 bases. Germline CDR1 GTSNPN, CDR2 SVGIG (reference sequence). Germline trimming cut 0 bases from V and 2 bases from J; bases unmatched to any gene: 3. The CDR3 covers 15 residues. DNA for the CDR3: TGTGCCTGGAGTGTAGCGGGGGGTTCCACAGATACGCAGTATTTT. Translation: CAWSVAGGSTDTQYF.

J is TRBJ2-1 and V is TRBV7-3; TRBD1 might be the D (7 bases). V was clipped by 5 bases and J by 0 bases, with 17 bases between them. Per the germline V gene, CDR1 is SGHTA and CDR2 is FQGTGA. This CDR3 spans 17 amino acids. The CDR3 reads CASSPGGGRSSYNEQFF. The CDR3 DNA follows: TGTGCCAGCAGCCCTGGAGGGGGCCGCAGCTCCTACAATGAGCAGTTCTTC.

The V gene is TRBV30, the J gene TRBJ2-2; 9 bases line up with TRBD2. Germline CDR1 and CDR2: GTSNPN and SVGIG (reference sequence). V shed 8 bases and J 5 bases; nucleotides not matched to a gene: 12. The CDR3 covers 15 residues. The CDR3 spells CAGGGGRGWTGELFF. CDR3 bases: TGTGCCGGCGGGGGGGGGAGGGGATGGACCGGGGAGCTGTTTTTT.

The chain carries TRBV6-4 and TRBJ1-2; D is perhaps TRBD1 (6 bases). The CDR3 runs to 13 residues. The germline V gene has CDR1 MRHNA and CDR2 SNTAGT. V was trimmed by 6 bases and J by 2 bases, leaving 10 bases between them. The DNA for the CDR3 is TGTGCCAGCAGCACTGGACAGAACTATGGCTACACCTTC. It specifies CASSTGQNYGYTF.

Only one count was recorded for this clone. The V and J genes are TRBV9 and TRBJ2-1; 11 bases match TRBD2. The length of the CDR3 is 17 residues. Trimming cost V 3 bases and J 8 bases; bases outside gene matches: 13. The germline gives CDR1 SGDLS, CDR2 YYNGEE. The CDR3 DNA reads TGTGCCAGCAGCGCACAATTAGCGGGGGGGCTGTCCGATGAGCAGTTCTTC. The encoded protein is CASSAQLAGGLSDEQFF. Full variable domain (missing parts from reference TRBV9 and TRBJ2-1): DSGVTQTPKHLITATGQRVTLRCSPRSGDLSVYWYQQSLDQGLQFLIQYYNGEERAKGNILERFSAQQFPDLHSELNLSSLELGDSALYFCASSAQLAGGLSDEQFFGPGTRLTVL.

The genes are TRBV4-1 and TRBJ1-4; the D is unclear. Trimming took off 0 bases at V and 8 bases at J, with 19 bases between the two ends. Germline values: CDR1 MGHRA, CDR2 YSYEKL. This CDR3 spans 17 amino acids. CDR3 residues: CASSQDQFDAGGEKLFF. CDR3 coding DNA: TGCGCCAGCAGCCAAGATCAATTTGACGCCGGAGGAGAAAAACTGTTTTTT.

In regard to this clone: Other DNA sequences in the sample encode the same CDR3. This chain uses TRBV18 with TRBJ1-2, with a possible D match to TRBD1 (5 bases). The length of the CDR3 is 13 residues. V shed 1 base and J shed 7 bases, with 10 bases lying between them. Germline CDR1 KGHSH, CDR2 LQKENI. CDR3 bases: TGTGCCAGCTCACCACAGCAGGGAGGTGGCTACACCTTC. This gives the protein CASSPQQGGGYTF.

This clone has a single count. This sequence joins TRBV13 and TRBJ2-5, with TRBD2 identical over 11 bases. This CDR3 spans 16 amino acids. V lost 4 bases to trimming and J lost 5 bases; unmatched junction nucleotides: 9. Germline V gene lookup returns CDR1 PRHDT and CDR2 FYEKMQ (reference sequence). CDR3 protein: CASSSFSGGADETQYF. Written as DNA, the CDR3 is TGTGCCAGCAGCTCTTTTAGCGGGGGGGCCGATGAGACCCAGTACTTC. Using reference TRBV13 and TRBJ2-5 for the parts outside the CDR3, the full variable domain is AAGVIQSPRHLIKEKRETATLKCYPIPRHDTVYWYQQGPGQDPQFLISFYEKMQSDKGSIPDRFSAQQFSDYHSELNMSSLELGDSALYFCASSSFSGGADETQYFGPGTRLLVL.

Only one count was recorded for this clone. The chain couples TRBV7-2 to TRBJ2-1, with 8 bases that match TRBD2. This CDR3 has 18 residues. Germline V gene lookup returns CDR1 SGHTA and CDR2 FQGNSA. V dropped 5 bases and J dropped 5; count of bases not matched to a gene: 17. The DNA for the CDR3 is TGTGCCAGCAGCCCGCCAGACAATTGGCGGGGGGCCGACAATGAGCAGTTCTTC. Translated, it gives CASSPPDNWRGADNEQFF. The whole variable domain, filled in from reference TRBV7-2 and TRBJ2-1, reads GAGVSQSPSNKVTEKGKDVELRCDPISGHTALYWYRQSLGQGLEFLIYFQGNSAPDKSGLPSDRFSAERTGGSVSTLTIQRTQQEDSAVYLCASSPPDNWRGADNEQFFGPGTRLTVL.

J is TRBJ1-5 and V is TRBV27; 8 nucleotides agree with TRBD1. V shed 5 bases and J 6 bases; nucleotides not matched to a gene: 0. Germline loops: CDR1 MNHEY, CDR2 SMNVEV (reference sequence). This CDR3 comprises 12 residues. The CDR3 is CASSGTGQPQHF. The CDR3 DNA is TGTGCCAGCAGTGGGACAGGTCAGCCCCAGCATTTT.